These T cell receptor beta chains were read from a single sample in a study of shared clonotypes between healthy human individuals. Sequencing was performed with immunoSEQ multiplex PCR; in TCRdb, only in-frame clones are kept and a portion is missing. The sample holds roughly 570,000 clones, roughly 98% seen once. The specimen sequenced was naive CD8+ T cells sorted from blood. Receptors originate from a man aged 25-45 years in good health. Both conserved end residues are part of each CDR3. The order of the fields is J gene, D gene, V gene, clone size, CDR3 DNA, CDR3 protein. D genes are given only for firm matches. Clone size is stated in some rows and not others, as once, few, many or a class when expanded.

J: TRBJ2-7; D: .; V: TRBV6-1; size: .; DNA: TGTGCCAGCAGTGAAGCCAATTCGGGGGCCTACGAGCAGTACTTC; CDR3: CASSEANSGAYEQYF
J: TRBJ2-3; D: TRBD2; V: TRBV6-1; size: .; DNA: TGTGCCAGCAGGACTTGGACTAGCCTCACAGATACGCAGTATTTT; CDR3: CASRTWTSLTDTQYF
J: TRBJ2-3; D: .; V: TRBV7-2; size: .; DNA: TGTGCCAGCAGCCCTGCGGGTCCCACAGATACGCAGTATTTT; CDR3: CASSPAGPTDTQYF
J: TRBJ2-5; D: TRBD1; V: TRBV10-2; size: .; DNA: TGCGCCAGCAGCGCCGGGACAGGGGCTCGTCTGCTCGGAGAGACCCAGTACTTC; CDR3: CASSAGTGARLLGETQYF
J: TRBJ1-5; D: .; V: TRBV5-1; size: .; DNA: TGCGCCAGCAGCTTGGGCCGGGCCGGTCAGCCCCAGCATTTT; CDR3: CASSLGRAGQPQHF
J: TRBJ1-4; D: TRBD1; V: TRBV29-1; size: .; DNA: TGCAGCGTTGAACGACAGGGGGCTTCTGAAAAACTGTTTTTT; CDR3: CSVERQGASEKLFF
J: TRBJ2-7; D: .; V: TRBV11-2; size: .; DNA: TGTGCCAGCAGCCGGCTGGAGGGCGAGCAGTACTTC; CDR3: CASSRLEGEQYF
J: TRBJ2-1; D: .; V: TRBV13; size: .; DNA: TGTGCCAGCAGCTTCTGGGGCAATGAGCAGTTCTTC; CDR3: CASSFWGNEQFF
J: TRBJ2-7; D: .; V: TRBV28; size: .; DNA: TGTGCCAGCAGGATGACGTTTGGCAGGGTAAACGAGCAGTACTTC; CDR3: CASRMTFGRVNEQYF
J: TRBJ2-1; D: TRBD1; V: TRBV2; size: .; DNA: TGTGCCAGCAGTACTGGGACAGGGGGCTGGTTAGAGTTCTTC; CDR3: CASSTGTGGWLEFF
J: TRBJ2-1; D: TRBD2; V: TRBV10-2; size: .; DNA: TGCGCCAGCACGTGGGGGGGATACAATGAGCAGTTCTTC; CDR3: CASTWGGYNEQFF
J: TRBJ1-1; D: TRBD1; V: TRBV4-3; size: once; DNA: TGCGCCAGCAGTCCCGACAGGGACACTGAAGCTTTCTTT; CDR3: CASSPDRDTEAFF
J: TRBJ2-2; D: .; V: TRBV27; size: .; DNA: TGTGCCAGTGCAACAGGGACAACAAGGACGAACACCGGGGAGCTGTTTTTT; CDR3: CASATGTTRTNTGELFF
J: TRBJ1-5; D: TRBD1; V: TRBV7-6; size: few; DNA: TGTGCCAGCAGCCGACGACAGGGCGGGGAGCCCCAGCATTTT; CDR3: CASSRRQGGEPQHF
J: TRBJ2-1; D: TRBD2; V: TRBV5-1; size: .; DNA: TGCGCCAGCAGCGCTAGACTAGCGAAACGCTCCTACAATGAGCAGTTCTTC; CDR3: CASSARLAKRSYNEQFF
J: TRBJ2-7; D: .; V: TRBV9; size: once; DNA: TGTGCCAGCAGCGTAGGAGAGGATCCAAGCTCCTACGAGCAGTACTTC; CDR3: CASSVGEDPSSYEQYF
J: TRBJ2-7; D: .; V: TRBV9; size: .; DNA: TGTGCCAGCAGCGTAACCGGTGCCAGTTCCTACGAGCAGTACTTC; CDR3: CASSVTGASSYEQYF
J: TRBJ2-5; D: TRBD1; V: TRBV2; size: .; DNA: TGTGCCAGCAGCGATGACCGGGACAGCTACCAAGAGACCCAGTACTTC; CDR3: CASSDDRDSYQETQYF
J: TRBJ2-7; D: .; V: TRBV27; size: .; DNA: TGTGCCAGCAGTTCACCCGGGGGGCCCAGGGAGGAGCAGTACTTC; CDR3: CASSSPGGPREEQYF
J: TRBJ2-2; D: .; V: TRBV4-1; size: .; DNA: TGCGCCAGCAGCCAAGATGAGGGCGGGGAGCTGTTTTTT; CDR3: CASSQDEGGELFF
J: TRBJ2-3; D: .; V: TRBV4-2; size: .; DNA: TGTGCCAGCAGCCAAGCTGGCTACCCAGGAGTGACAGATACGCAGTATTTT; CDR3: CASSQAGYPGVTDTQYF
J: TRBJ2-3; D: .; V: TRBV10-3; size: once; DNA: TGTGCCATTTCCCCGACTAGTTTAGATACGCAGTATTTT; CDR3: CAISPTSLDTQYF
J: TRBJ2-5; D: TRBD2; V: TRBV7-8; size: .; DNA: TGTGCCAGCAGCTTAGGGACTAGCGGCCAAGAGACCCAGTACTTC; CDR3: CASSLGTSGQETQYF
J: TRBJ2-1; D: .; V: TRBV7-9; size: .; DNA: TGTGCCAGCAGCTCCGGGGACACCGCATTCAATGAGCAGTTCTTC; CDR3: CASSSGDTAFNEQFF
J: TRBJ1-5; D: .; V: TRBV6-1; size: .; DNA: TGTGCCAGCAGGCCAGGGAGAAATAGCAATCAGCCCCAGCATTTT; CDR3: CASRPGRNSNQPQHF
J: TRBJ1-4; D: TRBD1; V: TRBV4-1; size: .; DNA: TGCGCCAGCAGCCCCGTCGGCAGGGGGGATCTGGATGAAAAACTGTTTTTT; CDR3: CASSPVGRGDLDEKLFF
J: TRBJ2-3; D: .; V: TRBV7-7; size: .; DNA: TGTGCTAGCAGCTTTTCGACCGGCCCTATGTATACGCAGTATTTT; CDR3: CASSFSTGPMYTQYF
J: TRBJ2-1; D: .; V: TRBV7-6; size: .; DNA: TGTGCCGCCGGCACCGCGGGATCGGGTTACAATGAGCAGTTCTTC; CDR3: CAAGTAGSGYNEQFF
J: TRBJ2-7; D: TRBD1; V: TRBV5-1; size: .; DNA: TGCGCCAGCAGCTTGGGCCGGGACAGGGCATACGAGCAGTACTTC; CDR3: CASSLGRDRAYEQYF
J: TRBJ2-1; D: .; V: TRBV5-4; size: once; DNA: TGTGCCAGCAGGGCGTCGGATCTTTACAATGAGCAGTTCTTC; CDR3: CASRASDLYNEQFF
J: TRBJ2-1; D: .; V: TRBV9; size: .; DNA: TGTGCCAGCAGCGGGGAATTTACAGGGTGGAGTGAGCAGTTCTTC; CDR3: CASSGEFTGWSEQFF
J: TRBJ2-1; D: .; V: TRBV5-1; size: .; DNA: TGCGCCAGCAGCCCGGAGGGTAGCGTATACAATGAGCAGTTCTTC; CDR3: CASSPEGSVYNEQFF
J: TRBJ2-1; D: TRBD1; V: TRBV4-3; size: .; DNA: TGCGCCAGCAGCCAAGACAGGCAGGGGGCTGCGGATGAGCAGTTCTTC; CDR3: CASSQDRQGAADEQFF
J: TRBJ2-5; D: .; V: TRBV29-1; size: once; DNA: TGCAGCTCATCCGGGACATGGAACCAAGAGACCCAGTACTTC; CDR3: CSSSGTWNQETQYF
J: TRBJ2-7; D: TRBD2; V: TRBV27; size: .; DNA: TGTGCCAGCCGACCTAGCGGGAGAGTCTACGAGCAGTACTTC; CDR3: CASRPSGRVYEQYF
J: TRBJ1-5; D: .; V: TRBV19; size: .; DNA: TGTGCCAGTAGTATGGACGGACAGACCTATCAGCCCCAGCATTTT; CDR3: CASSMDGQTYQPQHF
J: TRBJ2-7; D: .; V: TRBV4-1; size: .; DNA: TGCGCCAGCAACGAAAACGGTCGCAACGAGCAGTACTTC; CDR3: CASNENGRNEQYF
J: TRBJ2-3; D: TRBD2; V: TRBV9; size: once; DNA: TGTGCCAGCAGCGTAGAAGATACTAGCGGGACAGATACGCAGTATTTT; CDR3: CASSVEDTSGTDTQYF
J: TRBJ2-1; D: .; V: TRBV9; size: .; DNA: TGTGCCAGCAGCGTCGACTACAATGAGCAGTTCTTC; CDR3: CASSVDYNEQFF
J: TRBJ2-5; D: .; V: TRBV7-6; size: .; DNA: TGTGCCAGCGGATTGAAAGCAGGTGGAGGGGGAACCCAGTACTTC; CDR3: CASGLKAGGGGTQYF
J: TRBJ1-5; D: TRBD1; V: TRBV9; size: .; DNA: TGTGCCAGCAGCGTGGCGGACAGGGGAAATCAGCCCCAGCATTTT; CDR3: CASSVADRGNQPQHF
J: TRBJ2-1; D: .; V: TRBV5-1; size: .; DNA: TGCGCCAGCAGCTTGGGGGAAAGAATCGGGCTCGGATTAAACAATGAGCAGTTCTTC; CDR3: CASSLGERIGLGLNNEQFF
J: TRBJ1-4; D: TRBD1; V: TRBV5-1; size: .; DNA: TGCGCCAGCAGCTCTGGACAGGGGATAGCAACTAATGAAAAACTGTTTTTT; CDR3: CASSSGQGIATNEKLFF
J: TRBJ1-5; D: .; V: TRBV7-6; size: .; DNA: TGTGCCAGCAGCTCGGGACCGTCTAGCAATCAGCCCCAGCATTTT; CDR3: CASSSGPSSNQPQHF
J: TRBJ2-7; D: .; V: TRBV7-9; size: .; DNA: TGTGCCAGCAGCCATCCGGGCCTAAAGGAGGACGAGCAGTACTTC; CDR3: CASSHPGLKEDEQYF
J: TRBJ2-5; D: TRBD1; V: TRBV27; size: .; DNA: TGTGCCAGCAGTGGAGGGTGGGACAGGCAAGAGACCCAGTACTTC; CDR3: CASSGGWDRQETQYF
J: TRBJ2-1; D: TRBD2; V: TRBV29-1; size: .; DNA: TGCAGCGTTGAAGGACTAGCGGGAGGTTCCTACAATGAGCAGTTCTTC; CDR3: CSVEGLAGGSYNEQFF
J: TRBJ2-7; D: .; V: TRBV19; size: .; DNA: TGTGCCAGTAGCCCTCGTTCTTACGACTACGAGCAGTACTTC; CDR3: CASSPRSYDYEQYF
J: TRBJ1-2; D: TRBD1; V: TRBV5-1; size: .; DNA: TGCGCCAGCAGCCCGGGACAGGGGGATGGCTATGGCTACACCTTC; CDR3: CASSPGQGDGYGYTF
J: TRBJ2-5; D: .; V: TRBV5-6; size: .; DNA: TGTGCCAGCACCCGGGCCCTATCTAGGGCGTTTCAGGATTCCCAGTACTTC; CDR3: CASTRALSRAFQDSQYF
J: TRBJ2-7; D: TRBD1; V: TRBV9; size: .; DNA: TGTGCCAGCAGCGTAGGGTCTGCGACAGGGGCCCACTTC; CDR3: CASSVGSATGAHF
J: TRBJ2-7; D: TRBD1; V: TRBV10-1; size: .; DNA: TGCGCCAGCAGTGAGGGGACAGGAACCCAGGGCTACGAGCAGTACTTC; CDR3: CASSEGTGTQGYEQYF
J: TRBJ2-3; D: TRBD2; V: TRBV7-9; size: .; DNA: TGTGCCAGCTGGCTAGCGGGAGCGACTAGCACAGATACGCAGTATTTT; CDR3: CASWLAGATSTDTQYF
J: TRBJ2-7; D: .; V: TRBV7-9; size: .; DNA: TGTGCCAGCAGCTTAGATGGACTACTTCCCGGGGACGAGCAGTACTTC; CDR3: CASSLDGLLPGDEQYF
J: TRBJ2-2; D: .; V: TRBV2; size: .; DNA: TGTGCCAGCGGGGGGCCACAGAGGACCGGGGAGCTGTTTTTT; CDR3: CASGGPQRTGELFF
J: TRBJ2-1; D: .; V: TRBV9; size: .; DNA: TGTGCCAGCAAGGGAGCCTATAATGAGCAGTTCTTC; CDR3: CASKGAYNEQFF
J: TRBJ2-7; D: .; V: TRBV11-2; size: .; DNA: TGTGCCAGCAGCCTCACTTCTGGCTTGGGTAGGGATATGGATTACGAGCAGTACTTC; CDR3: CASSLTSGLGRDMDYEQYF